This T cell receptor (beta chain) was documented in a study of human T cells and chemical hapten exposure. On the study more broadly: Diphenylcyclopropenone was administered weekly to the scalp of patients throughout the roughly 23-week study.

Time point here: patch test 1, 2 weeks after DPC sensitization. The treatment was: therapeutic diphenylcyclopropenone sensitization with weekly scalp DPC. Findings and limits, study-wide: Among TCRs, those above 1 in 1000 frequency were unaffected by DPC sensitization. Relative to control repertoires, expanded TCRs gave rise to significantly more large CDR3 similarity clusters. Patch test score rose with PT1 expanded TCRs, significant at 8, 16, 32, not 4.

Details on this clonotype: Its antigen is unidentified.

TCRdb re-called the RACE reads through MiXCR, storing one row per CDR3 protein. The sample contains under 450,000 distinct CDR3 sequences, roughly 4.8% of which appear only once. The sequenced sample was whole blood, obtained in connection with sensitization to the hapten diphenylcyclopropenone (DPC). This TCR was sampled from a woman aged 45-60 years with alopecia areata. Some clones in this sample may be carry-over from other donors' samples.

CDR3 DNA sequence: TGTGCCAGCAGCAAACCTCAGGGCCACGGCCCAGATACGCAGTATTTT. This sequence encodes CASSKPQGHGPDTQYF. The V gene is TRBV21-1, the J gene TRBJ2-3; the table's D gene call, TRBD2, was not cross checked with the DNA. TRBV21-1 is shown as a pseudogene. The CDR3 is made up of 16 amino acids.